The rows below give T cell receptor beta chains drawn from one sample of a study of cytomegalovirus exposure and HLA in healthy donors. Only in-frame clones appear in the TCRdb table, and some are missing; sequencing was by immunoSEQ multiplex PCR. Of fewer than 200,000 clones listed, around 77% were seen once; the top ten hold roughly 2.3%. The material sequenced was PBMCs. These TCRs come from a man aged 55 to 69 in good health and CMV-seronegative. Both conserved end residues are part of each CDR3. Each record gives: D gene, clone size, J gene, V gene, CDR3 DNA, CDR3 protein. A D gene is named only where the DNA matches it firmly. Not all rows give a size; the values are once, few, many and, for expanded clones, a class.

D: .
size: .
J: TRBJ1-5
V: TRBV19
DNA: TGTGCCAGTAGCCCTGGAGGGGGCAATCAGCCCCAGCATTTT
CDR3: CASSPGGGNQPQHF

D: TRBD2
size: .
J: TRBJ2-1
V: TRBV7-3
DNA: TGTGCCAGCAGCTTATACCCCCAGACGTCGGGGAGGGACTTCAATGAGCAGTTCTTC
CDR3: CASSLYPQTSGRDFNEQFF

D: TRBD1
size: few
J: TRBJ1-3
V: TRBV5-1
DNA: TGCGCCAGCAGCCCTGGGGACAGAACTGGAAACACCATATATTTT
CDR3: CASSPGDRTGNTIYF

D: .
size: few
J: TRBJ1-2
V: TRBV29-1
DNA: TGCAGCGTTGAGAGGGGGGGCTACACCTTC
CDR3: CSVERGGYTF

D: .
size: .
J: TRBJ1-5
V: TRBV6-5
DNA: TGTGCCAGCAGTGAAACAGGGTGGATTCAGCCCCAGCATTTT
CDR3: CASSETGWIQPQHF

D: .
size: few
J: TRBJ1-1
V: TRBV19
DNA: TGTGCCAGTAGTATCGACCGGGACACTGAAGCTTTCTTT
CDR3: CASSIDRDTEAFF

D: TRBD1
size: .
J: TRBJ2-5
V: TRBV14
DNA: TGTGCCAGCAGCACCTTTACCGGGACAGGGTCTGGGGAGACCCAGTACTTC
CDR3: CASSTFTGTGSGETQYF

D: TRBD2
size: .
J: TRBJ2-6
V: TRBV13
DNA: TGTGCCAGCAGTCCCCGGGGACTAGCGGGATCGAGGGGGGCCAACGTCCTGACTTTC
CDR3: CASSPRGLAGSRGANVLTF

D: .
size: .
J: TRBJ1-3
V: TRBV28
DNA: TGTGCCAGCAGGGCCGACACGTTTCGGTCTGGAAACACCATATATTTT
CDR3: CASRADTFRSGNTIYF

D: TRBD1
size: .
J: TRBJ2-6
V: TRBV5-1
DNA: TGCGCCAGCAGCTTGGATGGGACAGGGAACTCTGGGGCCAACGTCCTGACTTTC
CDR3: CASSLDGTGNSGANVLTF

D: .
size: .
J: TRBJ1-2
V: TRBV7-9
DNA: TGTGCCAGCACCCCGACAGTGGGCTATGGCTACACCTTC
CDR3: CASTPTVGYGYTF

D: TRBD2
size: .
J: TRBJ2-1
V: TRBV5-1
DNA: TGCGCCAGCATGACTAGCGGGAGCGGGACCTACAATGAGCAGTTCTTC
CDR3: CASMTSGSGTYNEQFF

D: .
size: .
J: TRBJ1-3
V: TRBV4-1
DNA: TGCGCCAGCAGCCAAGGTCCCGAGGACACCATATATTTT
CDR3: CASSQGPEDTIYF

D: TRBD2
size: .
J: TRBJ2-3
V: TRBV5-4
DNA: TGTGCCAGCAGCTTGCCTAGCGGGGCCACAGATACGCAGTATTTT
CDR3: CASSLPSGATDTQYF

D: .
size: .
J: TRBJ2-1
V: TRBV6-5
DNA: TGTGCCAGCAGCCGTACCGGGACTCAGCAGTTCTTC
CDR3: CASSRTGTQQFF

D: .
size: .
J: TRBJ1-2
V: TRBV7-2
DNA: TGTGCCAGCAGCAAGGGAGAGCTGGGCTATGGCTACACCTTC
CDR3: CASSKGELGYGYTF

D: .
size: .
J: TRBJ2-6
V: TRBV7-3
DNA: TGTGCCAGCAGCTTAAGCCGGTCTGGGGCCAACGTCCTGACTTTC
CDR3: CASSLSRSGANVLTF

D: TRBD1
size: once
J: TRBJ2-5
V: TRBV28
DNA: TGTGCCAGCACCCAATCAGGTCAGGGGGACGGGGAGACCCAGTACTTC
CDR3: CASTQSGQGDGETQYF

D: .
size: .
J: TRBJ2-7
V: TRBV5-5
DNA: TGTGCCAGCAGCTTTGGCAGGGGCTACGAGCAGTACTTC
CDR3: CASSFGRGYEQYF

D: .
size: .
J: TRBJ2-6
V: TRBV9
DNA: TGTGCCAGCAGCGTAACTGGGAGCTCTGGGGCCAACGTCCTGACTTTC
CDR3: CASSVTGSSGANVLTF

D: TRBD1
size: .
J: TRBJ1-2
V: TRBV5-1
DNA: TGCGCCAGCAGCTTGGTGACAGGGGAGGGTGGCTACACCTTC
CDR3: CASSLVTGEGGYTF

D: TRBD1
size: .
J: TRBJ2-6
V: TRBV5-4
DNA: TGTGCCAGCAGCCCTGGACAGGGTGCACCTGGGGCCAACGTCCTGACTTTC
CDR3: CASSPGQGAPGANVLTF

D: .
size: once
J: TRBJ1-2
V: TRBV7-2
DNA: TGTGCCAGCAGCTTAGCGCTATGGGGTGACGGGGATGGCTACACCTTC
CDR3: CASSLALWGDGDGYTF

D: .
size: medium-sized
J: TRBJ2-2
V: TRBV6-4
DNA: TGTGCCAGCAGTGACGGGGGCCAGGGCCCCACCGGGGAGCTGTTTTTT
CDR3: CASSDGGQGPTGELFF

D: .
size: .
J: TRBJ1-1
V: TRBV7-2
DNA: TGTGCCAGCAGCCCTAACGAGCGATATGAAGCTTTCTTT
CDR3: CASSPNERYEAFF

D: .
size: once
J: TRBJ2-1
V: TRBV28
DNA: TGTGCCAGCAGTCATCCCCCCTACAATGAGCAGTTCTTC
CDR3: CASSHPPYNEQFF

D: TRBD1
size: .
J: TRBJ2-1
V: TRBV27
DNA: TGTGCCAGCAGTAATCCCGGACAGGGGGCTAAAAATGAGCAGTTCTTC
CDR3: CASSNPGQGAKNEQFF

D: .
size: .
J: TRBJ2-7
V: TRBV6-5
DNA: TGTGCCAGCAGCTTCCAGGGTGGGGTTGCCTACGAGCAGTACTTC
CDR3: CASSFQGGVAYEQYF

D: .
size: .
J: TRBJ2-2
V: TRBV29-1
DNA: TGCAGCGCCATACGAGGGGGGAACACCGGGGAGCTGTTTTTT
CDR3: CSAIRGGNTGELFF

D: TRBD2
size: .
J: TRBJ2-7
V: TRBV10-3
DNA: TGTGCCATCCGGGAGGCCTACGAGCAGTACTTC
CDR3: CAIREAYEQYF

D: .
size: .
J: TRBJ2-7
V: TRBV7-9
DNA: TGTGCCAGCAGCAAACAACAGTGGAACGAGCAGTACTTC
CDR3: CASSKQQWNEQYF

D: .
size: .
J: TRBJ2-7
V: TRBV7-9
DNA: TGTGCCAGCAGCTCTAACTACGAGCAGTACTTC
CDR3: CASSSNYEQYF

D: TRBD1
size: .
J: TRBJ2-3
V: TRBV25-1
DNA: TGTGCCAGCAGTGAGGGACAGGTACTTAGCACAGATACGCAGTATTTT
CDR3: CASSEGQVLSTDTQYF

D: TRBD2
size: .
J: TRBJ2-1
V: TRBV2
DNA: TGTGCCAGCAGTGTTCGCGGGGGCTACAATGAGCAGTTCTTC
CDR3: CASSVRGGYNEQFF

D: .
size: .
J: TRBJ1-5
V: TRBV2
DNA: TGTGCCAGCAGGGGCCCAAATCAGCCCCAGCATTTT
CDR3: CASRGPNQPQHF

D: .
size: .
J: TRBJ1-1
V: TRBV19
DNA: TGTGCCAGTACCTCATACGGGGAAAAGGGTGAAGCTTTCTTT
CDR3: CASTSYGEKGEAFF

D: TRBD2
size: .
J: TRBJ2-3
V: TRBV5-1
DNA: TGCGCCAGCAGCTTCAGTGGGGGGGCAGATACGCAGTATTTT
CDR3: CASSFSGGADTQYF

D: TRBD2
size: .
J: TRBJ2-1
V: TRBV6-6
DNA: TGTGCCAGCAGTGGACGGACTAGCAGGTACAATGAGCAGTTCTTC
CDR3: CASSGRTSRYNEQFF

D: TRBD1
size: once
J: TRBJ2-7
V: TRBV7-8
DNA: TGTGCCAGCAGCCTGGGGACAGCCGGGGCCTACGAGCAGTACTTC
CDR3: CASSLGTAGAYEQYF

D: TRBD1
size: .
J: TRBJ2-7
V: TRBV6-5
DNA: TGTGCCAGCAGACAGGGGTTGAGGGAGCAGTACTTC
CDR3: CASRQGLREQYF

D: .
size: few
J: TRBJ1-2
V: TRBV7-8
DNA: TGTGCCACCACCCTCGGGGGGCCAGATGGCTACACCTTC
CDR3: CATTLGGPDGYTF

D: .
size: .
J: TRBJ2-5
V: TRBV27
DNA: TGTGCCAGCAGTTTACGGGGGACCCAGTACTTC
CDR3: CASSLRGTQYF

D: .
size: .
J: TRBJ2-7
V: TRBV14
DNA: TGTGCCAGCAGCCAAGATCTCTCCCTAGCTATCGACGAGCAGTACTTC
CDR3: CASSQDLSLAIDEQYF

D: TRBD2
size: .
J: TRBJ2-5
V: TRBV5-1
DNA: TGCGCCAGCAGCTACAGACTAGCGGGATTTGAGACCCAGTACTTC
CDR3: CASSYRLAGFETQYF

D: TRBD1
size: .
J: TRBJ2-7
V: TRBV27
DNA: TGTGCCAGCAGTCCCCGGACAGGCCCAGCCTACGAGCAGTACTTC
CDR3: CASSPRTGPAYEQYF

D: TRBD2
size: .
J: TRBJ2-6
V: TRBV28
DNA: TGTGCCAGCAGCCGGGGACTAGCGGGAGGCTCTGGGGCCAACGTCCTGACTTTC
CDR3: CASSRGLAGGSGANVLTF

D: .
size: .
J: TRBJ2-5
V: TRBV6-5
DNA: TGTGCCAGCAGTTACAACCCCGGGGAGACCCAGTACTTC
CDR3: CASSYNPGETQYF

D: TRBD1
size: .
J: TRBJ1-1
V: TRBV5-6
DNA: TGTGCCAGCAGCTTAACCGGAGGACAGGGAAGGACTGAAGCTTTCTTT
CDR3: CASSLTGGQGRTEAFF

D: .
size: .
J: TRBJ2-1
V: TRBV27
DNA: TGTGCCAGCAGTCTTGCCGGGCGCCGGGAGAGGGAGCAGTTCTTC
CDR3: CASSLAGRREREQFF

D: .
size: .
J: TRBJ2-2
V: TRBV2
DNA: TGTGCCAGCAGTGGGCAGATAAACACCGGGGAGCTGTTTTTT
CDR3: CASSGQINTGELFF